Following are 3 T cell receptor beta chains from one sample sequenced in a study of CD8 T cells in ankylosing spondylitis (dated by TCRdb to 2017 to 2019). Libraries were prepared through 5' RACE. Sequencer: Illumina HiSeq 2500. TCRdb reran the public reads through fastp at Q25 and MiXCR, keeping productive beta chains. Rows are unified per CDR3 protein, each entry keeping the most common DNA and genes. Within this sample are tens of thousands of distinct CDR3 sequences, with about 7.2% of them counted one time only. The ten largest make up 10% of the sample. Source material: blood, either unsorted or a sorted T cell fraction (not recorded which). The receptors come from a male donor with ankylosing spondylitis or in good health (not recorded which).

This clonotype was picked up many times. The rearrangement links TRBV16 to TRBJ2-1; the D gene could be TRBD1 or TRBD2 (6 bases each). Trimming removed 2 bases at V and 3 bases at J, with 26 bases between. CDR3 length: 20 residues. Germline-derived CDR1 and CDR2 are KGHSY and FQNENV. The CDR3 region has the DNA TGTGCCAGCAGCCAACCAAAGGGGGTTCAGCGGGTTATGGACTACAATGAGCAGTTCTTC. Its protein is CASSQPKGVQRVMDYNEQFF.

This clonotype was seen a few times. The CDR3 nucleotides are TGTGCCAGCAGCCAAGTCGCGGGGTCCGTCAACACCGGGGAGCTGTTTTTT. It translates to CASSQVAGSVNTGELFF. This chain uses TRBV14 with TRBJ2-2; D is possibly TRBD2 (6 bases). Trimming left V 1 base short and J 2 bases short, with 14 bases between. The CDR3 runs to 17 residues. Germline V CDR1 and CDR2: SGHDN, FVKESK.

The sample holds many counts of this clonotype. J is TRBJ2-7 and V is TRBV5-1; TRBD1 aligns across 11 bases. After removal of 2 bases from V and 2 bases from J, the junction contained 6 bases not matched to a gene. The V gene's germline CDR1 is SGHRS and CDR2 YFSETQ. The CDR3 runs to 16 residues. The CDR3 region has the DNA TGCGCCAGCAGCTTACCTCCGGGACAGGGGGCCTACGAGCAGTACTTC. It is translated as CASSLPPGQGAYEQYF.